Listed below are T cell receptor beta chains from one sample, sequenced in a study of T-cell memory formation after mild COVID-19. Via MiXCR, TCRdb re-called the 5' RACE reads, giving one row per CDR3 protein. The sample shows hundreds of thousands of distinct CDR3 sequences, roughly 15% of them seen only once. Sequencing was done on a sample of PBMCs or a T cell subset sorted from them (not recorded which). All receptors come from a man younger than 35 who had mild COVID-19 (a few samples of this study predate the infection). Cell type and time point are not known. Both conserved end residues are part of each CDR3. D genes are given only for firm matches. Only some rows state a clone size, as once, few, many or a class for expanded clones.

cdr3_aa: CAISAQDRVGGYTF
cdr3_nt: TGTGCCATCAGTGCCCAGGACAGGGTAGGCGGCTACACCTTC
d_call: TRBD1
cdr3_length: 14
v_call: TRBV10-3
j_call: TRBJ1-2
clone_size: few

cdr3_aa: CASRRVENTEAFF
cdr3_nt: TGTGCCAGCCGGAGGGTGGAGAACACTGAAGCTTTCTTT
d_call: NA
cdr3_length: 13
v_call: TRBV2
j_call: TRBJ1-1
clone_size: NA

cdr3_aa: CAISESPQMNTEAFF
cdr3_nt: TGTGCCATCAGTGAGTCTCCGCAGATGAACACTGAAGCTTTCTTT
d_call: NA
cdr3_length: 15
v_call: TRBV10-3
j_call: TRBJ1-1
clone_size: NA

cdr3_aa: CSARIRTSGGLQETQYF
cdr3_nt: TGCAGTGCTAGAATCCGGACTAGCGGGGGGCTCCAAGAGACCCAGTACTTC
d_call: TRBD2
cdr3_length: 17
v_call: TRBV20-1
j_call: TRBJ2-5
clone_size: few

cdr3_aa: CASSSTVGETQYF
cdr3_nt: TGCGCCAGCAGCTCCACTGTGGGGGAGACCCAGTACTTC
d_call: NA
cdr3_length: 13
v_call: TRBV5-1
j_call: TRBJ2-5
clone_size: few

cdr3_aa: CSARGRQGVQETQYF
cdr3_nt: TGCAGTGCTAGGGGACGACAGGGCGTCCAAGAGACCCAGTACTTC
d_call: TRBD1
cdr3_length: 15
v_call: TRBV20-1
j_call: TRBJ2-5
clone_size: NA

cdr3_aa: CASSESHSGSYNEQFF
cdr3_nt: TGCGCCAGCAGTGAGTCGCACAGCGGGTCCTACAATGAGCAGTTCTTC
d_call: NA
cdr3_length: 16
v_call: TRBV10-1
j_call: TRBJ2-1
clone_size: NA

cdr3_aa: CASTLGGSNQPQHF
cdr3_nt: TGTGCCAGTACCCTAGGGGGGTCTAATCAGCCCCAGCATTTT
d_call: NA
cdr3_length: 14
v_call: TRBV28
j_call: TRBJ1-5
clone_size: many

cdr3_aa: CASSFRGRGNIQYF
cdr3_nt: TGTGCCAGCAGTTTCAGGGGGCGCGGTAACATTCAGTACTTC
d_call: TRBD1
cdr3_length: 14
v_call: TRBV6-2/TRBV6-3
j_call: TRBJ2-4
clone_size: few

cdr3_aa: CASSDVAGRATDTQYF
cdr3_nt: TGTGCCAGCAGTGACGTGGCTGGCCGGGCCACAGATACGCAGTATTTT
d_call: NA
cdr3_length: 16
v_call: TRBV2
j_call: TRBJ2-3
clone_size: NA

cdr3_aa: CASSIEGERNQPQHF
cdr3_nt: TGTGCCAGTAGTATAGAAGGGGAGCGCAATCAGCCCCAGCATTTT
d_call: NA
cdr3_length: 15
v_call: TRBV19
j_call: TRBJ1-5
clone_size: few

cdr3_aa: CAISESRGADYNEQFF
cdr3_nt: TGTGCCATCAGTGAGTCGAGAGGGGCGGATTACAATGAGCAGTTCTTC
d_call: NA
cdr3_length: 16
v_call: TRBV10-3
j_call: TRBJ2-1
clone_size: NA

cdr3_aa: CASTQWGTGELFF
cdr3_nt: TGTGCCAGCACCCAGTGGGGCACCGGGGAGCTGTTTTTT
d_call: NA
cdr3_length: 13
v_call: TRBV28
j_call: TRBJ2-2
clone_size: many

cdr3_aa: CASSLQVNEQFF
cdr3_nt: TGTGCCAGCAGTTTACAGGTGAATGAGCAGTTCTTC
d_call: NA
cdr3_length: 12
v_call: TRBV5-4
j_call: TRBJ2-1
clone_size: NA

cdr3_aa: CASSLKTTNIQYF
cdr3_nt: TGTGCCAGCAGCTTAAAAACTACAAACATTCAGTACTTC
d_call: NA
cdr3_length: 13
v_call: TRBV7-2
j_call: TRBJ2-4
clone_size: NA

cdr3_aa: CASSAPRTGDQFF
cdr3_nt: TGTGCCAGCAGCGCACCGCGGACGGGGGATCAGTTCTTC
d_call: NA
cdr3_length: 13
v_call: TRBV9
j_call: TRBJ2-1
clone_size: NA

cdr3_aa: CASSPSQGSDTQYF
cdr3_nt: TGTGCCAGCAGCCCAAGCCAGGGCTCAGATACGCAGTATTTT
d_call: NA
cdr3_length: 14
v_call: TRBV7-3
j_call: TRBJ2-3
clone_size: few

cdr3_aa: CASRLRGANTGELFF
cdr3_nt: TGTGCCAGTAGATTGCGGGGGGCCAACACCGGGGAGCTGTTTTTT
d_call: TRBD2
cdr3_length: 15
v_call: TRBV6-5
j_call: TRBJ2-2
clone_size: once

cdr3_aa: CASSASYFGFWQFF
cdr3_nt: TGTGCCAGCAGCGCATCCTATTTCGGGTTTTGGCAGTTCTTC
d_call: NA
cdr3_length: 14
v_call: TRBV9
j_call: TRBJ2-1
clone_size: few

cdr3_aa: CASSLDLVHGNTIYF
cdr3_nt: TGTGCCAGCAGCTTAGATCTGGTCCATGGAAACACCATTTATTTT
d_call: NA
cdr3_length: 15
v_call: TRBV7-2
j_call: TRBJ1-3
clone_size: NA

cdr3_aa: CSVARDRAFNEQFF
cdr3_nt: TGCAGCGTTGCAAGGGACAGGGCCTTTAATGAGCAGTTCTTC
d_call: TRBD1
cdr3_length: 14
v_call: TRBV29-1
j_call: TRBJ2-1
clone_size: NA

cdr3_aa: CASSLISGPGVTNVLTF
cdr3_nt: TGTGCCAGCAGCTTGATTTCAGGGCCCGGCGTGACCAACGTCCTGACTTTC
d_call: NA
cdr3_length: 17
v_call: TRBV5-4
j_call: TRBJ2-6
clone_size: NA

cdr3_aa: CASTARRMSYNSPLHF
cdr3_nt: TGTGCCAGCACCGCACGCCGAATGTCCTATAATTCACCCCTCCACTTT
d_call: NA
cdr3_length: 16
v_call: TRBV5-5
j_call: TRBJ1-6
clone_size: few

cdr3_aa: CSAPLGDTQYF
cdr3_nt: TGCAGTGCTCCCCTTGGGGATACGCAGTATTTT
d_call: NA
cdr3_length: 11
v_call: TRBV20-1
j_call: TRBJ2-3
clone_size: few

cdr3_aa: CASSYSETDTQYF
cdr3_nt: TGTGCCAGCAGTTACTCGGAGACAGATACGCAGTATTTT
d_call: NA
cdr3_length: 13
v_call: TRBV6-5
j_call: TRBJ2-3
clone_size: few

cdr3_aa: CASSPRPGLAKNIQYF
cdr3_nt: TGTGCCAGCAGTCCCAGGCCAGGGCTAGCCAAAAACATTCAGTACTTC
d_call: NA
cdr3_length: 16
v_call: TRBV28
j_call: TRBJ2-4
clone_size: few

cdr3_aa: CSARSDRGYEQYF
cdr3_nt: TGCAGTGCTAGATCCGACAGGGGCTACGAGCAGTACTTC
d_call: TRBD1
cdr3_length: 13
v_call: TRBV20-1
j_call: TRBJ2-7
clone_size: NA

cdr3_aa: CASSQVDRPMSGELFF
cdr3_nt: TGCGCCAGCAGCCAAGTGGACAGGCCAATGTCCGGGGAGCTGTTTTTT
d_call: TRBD1
cdr3_length: 16
v_call: TRBV5-1
j_call: TRBJ2-2
clone_size: few

cdr3_aa: CASSRAGRYTGELFF
cdr3_nt: TGTGCCAGCAGCAGGGCGGGGAGATACACCGGGGAGCTGTTTTTT
d_call: NA
cdr3_length: 15
v_call: TRBV11-2
j_call: TRBJ2-2
clone_size: NA

cdr3_aa: CASSPEGTSGNTIYF
cdr3_nt: TGTGCCAGCAGCCCCGAAGGGACGAGTGGAAACACCATATATTTT
d_call: NA
cdr3_length: 15
v_call: TRBV6-5
j_call: TRBJ1-3
clone_size: NA

cdr3_aa: CASSLPGQGSVQYF
cdr3_nt: TGTGCCAGCAGTTTGCCGGGACAGGGGAGCGTTCAGTACTTC
d_call: TRBD1
cdr3_length: 14
v_call: TRBV27
j_call: TRBJ2-4
clone_size: few

cdr3_aa: CASSDRAGNTEAFF
cdr3_nt: TGTGCCAGCAGTGACAGGGCAGGGAACACTGAAGCTTTCTTT
d_call: TRBD1
cdr3_length: 14
v_call: TRBV6-2/TRBV6-3
j_call: TRBJ1-1
clone_size: NA

cdr3_aa: CASSRWDGINQPQHF
cdr3_nt: TGTGCCAGCAGCCGGTGGGACGGAATAAATCAGCCCCAGCATTTT
d_call: NA
cdr3_length: 15
v_call: TRBV4-2
j_call: TRBJ1-5
clone_size: few

cdr3_aa: CASSYSGTYGYTF
cdr3_nt: TGTGCCAGCAGTTACTCCGGTACCTATGGCTACACCTTC
d_call: NA
cdr3_length: 13
v_call: TRBV6-2/TRBV6-3
j_call: TRBJ1-2
clone_size: many

cdr3_aa: CASSYWGRSGNTIYF
cdr3_nt: TGTGCCAGCAGCTATTGGGGCCGCTCTGGAAACACCATATATTTT
d_call: NA
cdr3_length: 15
v_call: TRBV11-2
j_call: TRBJ1-3
clone_size: many

cdr3_aa: CASSLGFSNTDTQYF
cdr3_nt: TGTGCCAGCAGCTTAGGCTTTTCAAACACAGATACGCAGTATTTT
d_call: NA
cdr3_length: 15
v_call: TRBV7-9
j_call: TRBJ2-3
clone_size: few

cdr3_aa: CASSSTEGGYGYTF
cdr3_nt: TGCGCCAGCAGCTCAACCGAGGGAGGCTATGGCTACACCTTC
d_call: NA
cdr3_length: 14
v_call: TRBV5-1
j_call: TRBJ1-2
clone_size: NA

cdr3_aa: CASSGRTVNTEAFF
cdr3_nt: TGCGCCAGCAGCGGCCGGACGGTGAACACTGAAGCTTTCTTT
d_call: NA
cdr3_length: 14
v_call: TRBV4-1
j_call: TRBJ1-1
clone_size: few

cdr3_aa: CASSGGSGETQYF
cdr3_nt: TGCGCCAGCAGCGGGGGAAGCGGGGAGACCCAGTACTTC
d_call: NA
cdr3_length: 13
v_call: TRBV5-1
j_call: TRBJ2-5
clone_size: many

cdr3_aa: CASSPQRDRVPYEQYF
cdr3_nt: TGTGCCAGCTCACCACAGCGGGACAGGGTTCCCTACGAGCAGTACTTC
d_call: TRBD1
cdr3_length: 16
v_call: TRBV18
j_call: TRBJ2-7
clone_size: NA

cdr3_aa: CASSPGASGVQETQYF
cdr3_nt: TGCGCCAGCAGCCCGGGGGCTAGCGGGGTCCAAGAGACCCAGTACTTC
d_call: TRBD2
cdr3_length: 16
v_call: TRBV5-1
j_call: TRBJ2-5
clone_size: few

cdr3_aa: CASSQDPQETQYF
cdr3_nt: TGTGCCAGCAGCCAGGACCCCCAAGAGACCCAGTACTTC
d_call: NA
cdr3_length: 13
v_call: TRBV7-2
j_call: TRBJ2-5
clone_size: few

cdr3_aa: CASSQDWAPGGYTF
cdr3_nt: TGCGCCAGCAGCCAAGACTGGGCTCCGGGCGGCTACACCTTC
d_call: NA
cdr3_length: 14
v_call: TRBV4-1
j_call: TRBJ1-2
clone_size: NA

cdr3_aa: CASSLAGTDTQYF
cdr3_nt: TGTGCCAGCAGCTTAGCGGGCACAGATACGCAGTATTTT
d_call: NA
cdr3_length: 13
v_call: TRBV5-1
j_call: TRBJ2-3
clone_size: medium-sized

cdr3_aa: CASSPEGDEQFF
cdr3_nt: TGCGCCAGCAGCCCCGAGGGGGATGAGCAGTTCTTC
d_call: NA
cdr3_length: 12
v_call: TRBV5-1
j_call: TRBJ2-1
clone_size: NA

cdr3_aa: CASSRRASEWEQFF
cdr3_nt: TGTGCCAGCAGCCGCCGGGCCTCAGAATGGGAGCAGTTCTTC
d_call: NA
cdr3_length: 14
v_call: TRBV11-2
j_call: TRBJ2-1
clone_size: few

cdr3_aa: CASSLTGNNEQFF
cdr3_nt: TGCGCCAGCAGCTTGACAGGCAACAATGAGCAGTTCTTC
d_call: NA
cdr3_length: 13
v_call: TRBV5-1
j_call: TRBJ2-1
clone_size: medium-sized

cdr3_aa: CASRAVNTDTQYF
cdr3_nt: TGTGCCAGCAGGGCGGTTAACACAGATACGCAGTATTTT
d_call: NA
cdr3_length: 13
v_call: TRBV6-5
j_call: TRBJ2-3
clone_size: NA

cdr3_aa: CASSRGTGNYQPQHF
cdr3_nt: TGCGCCAGCAGTCGAGGGACAGGGAACTATCAGCCCCAGCATTTT
d_call: TRBD1
cdr3_length: 15
v_call: TRBV4-1
j_call: TRBJ1-5
clone_size: once

cdr3_aa: CASSSPGQGSGELFF
cdr3_nt: TGTGCCAGCAGTTCACCGGGACAGGGGAGCGGGGAGCTGTTTTTT
d_call: TRBD1
cdr3_length: 15
v_call: TRBV6-5
j_call: TRBJ2-2
clone_size: many

cdr3_aa: CASSLGVSGKETQYF
cdr3_nt: TGCGCCAGCAGCTTGGGAGTCTCAGGGAAAGAGACCCAGTACTTC
d_call: NA
cdr3_length: 15
v_call: TRBV5-1
j_call: TRBJ2-5
clone_size: few

cdr3_aa: CASSFPLSATEAFF
cdr3_nt: TGTGCCAGCAGCTTTCCCCTGTCGGCCACTGAAGCTTTCTTT
d_call: NA
cdr3_length: 14
v_call: TRBV7-9
j_call: TRBJ1-1
clone_size: few

cdr3_aa: CASSSTTGGRTEAFF
cdr3_nt: TGTGCCAGCAGTTCGACAACAGGGGGAAGAACTGAAGCTTTCTTT
d_call: TRBD1
cdr3_length: 15
v_call: TRBV12-3/TRBV12-4
j_call: TRBJ1-1
clone_size: NA

cdr3_aa: CASREPGDTGELFF
cdr3_nt: TGTGCCAGTAGGGAGCCGGGGGACACCGGGGAGCTGTTTTTT
d_call: NA
cdr3_length: 14
v_call: TRBV19
j_call: TRBJ2-2
clone_size: NA